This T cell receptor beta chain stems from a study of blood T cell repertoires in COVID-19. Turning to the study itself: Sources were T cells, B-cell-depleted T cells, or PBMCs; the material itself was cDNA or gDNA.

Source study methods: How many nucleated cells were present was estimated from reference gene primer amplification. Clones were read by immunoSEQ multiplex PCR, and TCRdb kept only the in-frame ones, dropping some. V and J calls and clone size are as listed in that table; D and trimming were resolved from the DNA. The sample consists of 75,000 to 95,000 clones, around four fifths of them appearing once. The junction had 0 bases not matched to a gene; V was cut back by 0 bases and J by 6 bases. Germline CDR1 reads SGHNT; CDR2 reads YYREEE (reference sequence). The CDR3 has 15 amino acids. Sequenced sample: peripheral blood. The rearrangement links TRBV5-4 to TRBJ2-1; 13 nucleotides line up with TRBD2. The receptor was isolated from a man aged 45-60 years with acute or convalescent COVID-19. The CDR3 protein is CASSLGTSGSNEQFF. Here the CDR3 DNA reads TGTGCCAGCAGCTTGGGGACTAGCGGGAGCAATGAGCAGTTCTTC.